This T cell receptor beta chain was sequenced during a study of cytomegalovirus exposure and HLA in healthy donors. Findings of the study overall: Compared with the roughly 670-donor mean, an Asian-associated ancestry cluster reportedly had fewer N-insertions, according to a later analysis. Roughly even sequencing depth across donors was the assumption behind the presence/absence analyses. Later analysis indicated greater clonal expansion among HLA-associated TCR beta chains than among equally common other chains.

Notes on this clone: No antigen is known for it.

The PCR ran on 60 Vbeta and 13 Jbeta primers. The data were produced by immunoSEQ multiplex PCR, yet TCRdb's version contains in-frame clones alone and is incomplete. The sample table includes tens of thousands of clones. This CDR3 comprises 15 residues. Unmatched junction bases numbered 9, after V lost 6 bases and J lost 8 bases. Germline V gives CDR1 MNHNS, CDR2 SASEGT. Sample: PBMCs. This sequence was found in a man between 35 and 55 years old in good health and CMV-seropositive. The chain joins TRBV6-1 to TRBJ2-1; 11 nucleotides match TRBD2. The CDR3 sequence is CASSLDSGGVDEQFF. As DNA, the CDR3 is TGTGCCAGCAGCCTAGATAGCGGGGGGGTTGATGAGCAGTTCTTC.